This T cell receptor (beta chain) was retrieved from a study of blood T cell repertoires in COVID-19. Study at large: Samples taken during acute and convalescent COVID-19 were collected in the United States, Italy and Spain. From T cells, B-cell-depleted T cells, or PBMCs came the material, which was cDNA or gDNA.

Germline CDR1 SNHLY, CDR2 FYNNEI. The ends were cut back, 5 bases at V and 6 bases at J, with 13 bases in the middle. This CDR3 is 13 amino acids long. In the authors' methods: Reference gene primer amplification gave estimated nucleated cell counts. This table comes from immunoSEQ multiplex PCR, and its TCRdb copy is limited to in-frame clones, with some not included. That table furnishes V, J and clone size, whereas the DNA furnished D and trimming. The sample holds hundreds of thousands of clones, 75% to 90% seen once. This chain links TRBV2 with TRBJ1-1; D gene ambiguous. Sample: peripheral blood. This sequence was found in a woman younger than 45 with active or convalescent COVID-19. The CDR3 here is CASSQRGFPEAFF. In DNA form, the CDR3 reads TGTGCCAGCAGTCAACGAGGGTTCCCTGAAGCTTTCTTT.